This T cell receptor (beta chain) was recorded in a study of shared clonotypes between healthy human individuals. Clones were sequenced by immunoSEQ multiplex PCR, and TCRdb holds only the in-frame ones, with some missing. Altogether millions of clones are present, about 92% being singletons, with the ten largest covering roughly 0.13%. The CDR3 consists of 13 residues. Germline V lookup: CDR1 SGHKS, CDR2 YYEKEE (reference sequence). Trimming took off 7 bases at V and 4 bases at J, with 14 bases between the two ends. V and J are TRBV5-5 and TRBJ1-1; maybe TRBD1 (6 bases). The material sequenced was naive CD4+ T cells sorted from blood. Indicated subset: CD45RA+ positively selected. The receptor comes from a man aged 18 to 29 in good health. The CDR3 DNA is TGTGCCAGCGGCACAGGGCCCTCCACTGAAGCTTTCTTT. This encodes CASGTGPSTEAFF.